Listed here is a single T cell receptor beta chain. Its antigen is still unknown. Germline V gives CDR1 SQVTM, CDR2 ANQGSEA. CDR3 length: 13 residues. Trimming shortened V by 5 bases and J by 4 bases, and 12 bases separated the two germline ends. TCRdb independently ran MiXCR on the RACE reads; one entry per CDR3 protein. The sample has 95,000 to 150,000 distinct CDR3 sequences; roughly an eighth are singletons. Sample time point: patch test 1, 2 weeks after DPC sensitization. The sample's treatment: therapeutic diphenylcyclopropenone sensitization with weekly scalp DPC. This specimen belongs to a study of human T cells and chemical hapten exposure. Overall study: Donors were sensitized with 2% DPC on the upper inner arm. The study enrolled mostly female patients with alopecia areata, totalis or universalis.

Broader study findings: TCRs above 1 in 1000 frequency stayed constant with DPC sensitization. Patch test score rose with PT1 expanded TCR count, significant at thresholds 8, 16 and 32, not 4.

The sequence derives from a man aged 18 to 35 with alopecia areata. Some clones in this sample may be carry-over from other donors' samples. This chain links TRBV29-1 with TRBJ2-1; no clear D. Sample: whole blood, taken in connection with sensitization to the hapten diphenylcyclopropenone (DPC). The chain's CDR3 is CSVRAESYNEQFF. The CDR3 DNA follows: TGCAGCGTTCGTGCAGAATCATACAATGAGCAGTTCTTC.